The 24 T cell receptor beta chains reported below all come from one sample, sequenced in a study of shared clonotypes between healthy human individuals. Naive CD8 cells lacked CD45RO, underwent positive selection for CCR7 and left out terminally differentiated effector memory CD45RA+ cells. Sequencing used immunoSEQ multiplex PCR; TCRdb keeps in-frame clones, though not all of them. The sample includes a few hundred thousand clones, nearly 97% seen only once; the top ten take 0.095% to 0.12%. The specimen sequenced was naive CD8+ T cells sorted from blood. These receptors all stem from a woman aged 25 to 39 in good health.

The rearrangement uses TRBV11-2 and TRBJ2-1, with D tentatively TRBD2 (5 bases). The CDR3 is made up of 16 amino acids. Germline assignment: CDR1 SGHAT and CDR2 FQNNGV. The V and J ends lost 0 bases and 4 bases respectively, with 13 bases between them. Here the CDR3 DNA reads TGTGCCAGCAGCTTAGAGATGCTAGCCGGTTACAATGAGCAGTTCTTC. Its translation is CASSLEMLAGYNEQFF.

V gene TRBV28 combines with J gene TRBJ2-5; D gene unclear. CDR1 and CDR2 (germline): MDHEN, SYDVKM. The CDR3 is made up of 14 amino acids. Trimming took off 5 bases at V and 5 bases at J, with 15 bases between the two ends. The CDR3 sequence is CASSLGERWETQYF. For the CDR3, the DNA is TGTGCCAGCAGTCTCGGTGAGCGTTGGGAGACCCAGTACTTC.

The chain uses TRBV10-3 and TRBJ2-7, with 7 bases identical to TRBD1. Per the germline V gene, CDR1 is ENHRY and CDR2 is SYGVKD. The V and J ends lost 8 bases and 3 bases, in that order; junction bases with no gene match: 10. The CDR3 contains 14 residues. The CDR3 nucleotides are TGTGCCATCGCGACTGAGGACAGGAGCTACGAGCAGTACTTC. Its protein is CAIATEDRSYEQYF.

J is TRBJ1-2 and V is TRBV29-1; D is uncertain. CDR3 length: 11 amino acids. Trimming took off 5 bases at V and 2 bases at J, with 6 bases between the two ends. Per germline, CDR1 SQVTM and CDR2 ANQGSEA. Written as DNA, the CDR3 is TGCAGCGTTCTTCAGAACTATGGCTACACCTTC. Translated: CSVLQNYGYTF.

This chain connects TRBV27 to TRBJ2-1, with a tentative D call TRBD2 (5 bases). Germline assignment: CDR1 MNHEY and CDR2 SMNVEV (reference sequence). There are 17 residues in the CDR3. V was pared by 2 bases and J by 1 base, with 15 bases between. The CDR3 coding sequence is TGTGCCAGCAGTTTAGCAGCGGAGACCAGTTCCTACAATGAGCAGTTCTTC. It codes for CASSLAAETSSYNEQFF.

The chain joins TRBV9 to TRBJ2-2; a possible D gene is TRBD2 (5 bases). Germline CDR1 is SGDLS and CDR2 is YYNGEE. The CDR3 has 16 amino acids. Trimming cost V 3 bases and J 1 base, with 13 bases left between them. Here the CDR3 reads CASSDPPRGNTGELFF. The CDR3 DNA follows: TGTGCCAGCAGCGATCCGCCCCGGGGGAACACCGGGGAGCTGTTTTTT.

The rearrangement links TRBV9 to TRBJ2-7, with 10 bases that match TRBD2. There are 15 residues in the CDR3. Germline CDR1 and CDR2: SGDLS and YYNGEE. Germline trimming cut 3 bases from V and 8 bases from J; bases unmatched to any gene: 11. The CDR3 DNA reads TGTGCCAGCAGCGAGTCGGGGAGCGGGAGGGCAAAGCAGTACTTC. Amino acids: CASSESGSGRAKQYF.

CDR3 DNA sequence: TGTGCCAGCAGCCCTACAGGGGGTAAAAACATTCAGTACTTC. Translating gives CASSPTGGKNIQYF. This chain connects TRBV27 to TRBJ2-4; 8 nucleotides align to TRBD1. With V trimmed by 6 bases and J by 4 bases, 5 bases remained unmatched. Germline values: CDR1 MNHEY, CDR2 SMNVEV (reference sequence). The CDR3 consists of 14 residues.

The rearrangement links TRBV28 to TRBJ2-5; D may be TRBD1 (6 bases). Germline-derived CDR1 and CDR2 are MDHEN and SYDVKM. CDR3 length equals 15 residues. Trimming pared 9 bases from V and 1 base from J, leaving 18 bases between. CDR3 residues: CASPPGGQPQETQYF. The CDR3 DNA sequence: TGTGCCAGTCCTCCCGGCGGACAGCCCCAAGAGACCCAGTACTTC. The variable domain in full, with the rest retrieved from reference TRBV28 and TRBJ2-5, is DVKVTQSSRYLVKRTGEKVFLECVQDMDHENMFWYRQDPGLGLRLIYFSYDVKMKEKGDIPEGYSVSREKKERFSLILESASTNQTSMYLCASPPGGQPQETQYFGPGTRLLVL.

This chain links TRBV27 with TRBJ2-1, with TRBD2 matching over 11 bases. Germline lookup yields CDR1 MNHEY and CDR2 SMNVEV (reference sequence). V trimming: 10 bases; J trimming: 2 bases; junction bases outside the gene matches: 7. CDR3 length equals 15 residues. The CDR3: CATSWTSGPYNEQFF. The CDR3 bases are TGTGCCACCTCCTGGACTAGCGGGCCCTACAATGAGCAGTTCTTC.

The chain is built from TRBV28 and TRBJ2-7, with 10 bases aligning to TRBD1. With 6 bases clipped from V and 3 bases from J, the junction kept 17 bases outside the gene matches. From germline, CDR1 is MDHEN and CDR2 SYDVKM. The CDR3 is made up of 18 amino acids. The CDR3 nucleotides read TGTGCCAGCAGCCCTCTGAGGCCAAGGGACAGGGGTGGCTACGAGCAGTACTTC. Its protein is CASSPLRPRDRGGYEQYF.

This clone was counted a single time. The chain has TRBV5-6 and TRBJ2-5, with 7 bases identical to TRBD1. Germline trimming cut 5 bases from V and 11 bases from J; bases unmatched to any gene: 12. The germline V gene encodes CDR1 SGHDT and CDR2 YYEEEE. The CDR3 runs 13 residues. The CDR3 DNA reads as TGTGCCAGCAGTCCAGCCCCTACAGGGGAGCAGTACTTC. Translating gives CASSPAPTGEQYF.

The chain joins TRBV10-1 to TRBJ1-1; D may be TRBD1 (6 bases). The CDR3 has 17 amino acids. V was cut by 7 bases and J by 5 bases, with 26 bases left in between. Germline lookup yields CDR1 WNHNN and CDR2 SYGVQD (reference sequence). The chain's CDR3 is CASTPGVGHRGGTEAFF. The CDR3 region has the DNA TGCGCCAGCACCCCGGGGGTTGGACATCGAGGGGGGACTGAAGCTTTCTTT.

V is TRBV9 and J is TRBJ1-4, with D maybe TRBD1 (5 bases). V gave up 0 bases and J gave up 4 bases, with 16 bases separating them. The germline CDR1 and CDR2 sequences are SGDLS and YYNGEE. CDR3 length: 17 amino acids. CDR3 sequence reads: CASSVESGTRGNEKLFF. The CDR3 region has the DNA TGTGCCAGCAGCGTAGAGTCCGGGACCCGGGGTAATGAAAAACTGTTTTTT.

This clone was seen just once. This chain uses TRBV5-6 with TRBJ1-2; TRBD1 might be the D (5 bases). V lost 1 base to trimming and J lost 5 bases, with 18 bases between them. The CDR3 is made up of 16 amino acids. Germline V lookup: CDR1 SGHDT, CDR2 YYEEEE. For the CDR3, the DNA is TGTGCCAGCAGCTTGACCCGGGACTCTGGAGGGTATGGCTACACCTTC. Its protein product is CASSLTRDSGGYGYTF.

V usage is TRBV28 and J usage is TRBJ1-5; the D gene is possibly TRBD1 (6 bases). The CDR3 sequence is 14 residues long. The germline gives CDR1 MDHEN, CDR2 SYDVKM. With 6 bases removed from V and 5 bases from J, the gap between germline ends came to 14 bases. The DNA of the CDR3 is TGTGCCAGCAGATCGGACAGTTCATATCAGCCCCAGCATTTT. It translates to CASRSDSSYQPQHF.

The chain employs TRBV10-2 and TRBJ2-2, with D unresolved. Germline CDR1 is WSHSY and CDR2 is SAAADI. CDR3 size: 14 residues. The V gene lost 3 bases and the J gene lost 2 bases, with 7 bases spanning the gap. CDR3 in DNA: TGCGCCAGCAGTGACGTCGATAACACCGGGGAGCTGTTTTTT. Translated, it gives CASSDVDNTGELFF.

In regard to this clone: Other DNA sequences from this sample encode an identical CDR3 as well. The CDR3 coding sequence is TGTGCCAGCAGCCCGGACACGAACACTGAAGCTTTCTTT. Encoded protein: CASSPDTNTEAFF. The chain uses TRBV5-4 and TRBJ1-1; possible D gene TRBD1, 5 bases. V lost 4 bases to trimming and J lost 1 base, with 8 bases between them. Germline loops: CDR1 SGHNT, CDR2 YYREEE (reference sequence). The CDR3 extends over 13 amino acids.

The CDR3 DNA sequence: TGTGCCAGCAGTTTCCACCTGTCGGAGATCAGGGAGACCCAGTACTTC. This gives the protein CASSFHLSEIRETQYF. The J gene is TRBJ2-5, the V gene TRBV28; the D is unclear. The CDR3 covers 16 residues. Germline CDR1 MDHEN, CDR2 SYDVKM. Trimming took off 3 bases at V and 5 bases at J, with 19 bases between the two ends.

The V and J genes are TRBV5-8 and TRBJ2-7, with unresolved D. The CDR3 covers 10 residues. Germline CDR1 is SGHTS and CDR2 is YDEGEE. The V end lost 6 bases, the J end lost 4 bases, and 5 bases lay between the germline ends. CDR3 sequence reads: CASIVYEQYF. In DNA, the CDR3 is TGTGCCAGCATTGTATACGAGCAGTACTTC.

This clone occurred once. CDR3 sequence: CASYPGGEGGNTIYF. The CDR3 DNA reads TGTGCCAGTTACCCCGGTGGCGAGGGTGGAAACACCATATATTTT. V is TRBV19 and J is TRBJ1-3; D unclear. CDR1 LNHDA and CDR2 SQIVND come from the germline V gene (reference sequence). V was shortened by 8 bases and J by 3 bases, with 17 bases between the two germline ends. The CDR3 has 15 residues.

This sequence joins TRBV7-6 and TRBJ2-7, with D tentatively TRBD1 (5 bases). The CDR3 is 14 residues long. The V end was cut by 2 bases, the J end by 3 bases, with 11 bases between. Germline V gives CDR1 SGHVS, CDR2 FNYEAQ. CDR3 nucleotides: TGTGCCAGCAGCTTAACAGGTCTTAGCTACGAGCAGTACTTC. It encodes CASSLTGLSYEQYF.

This chain uses TRBV27 with TRBJ1-2, with D possibly being TRBD1 (5 bases). The CDR3 is 18 residues long. Germline V gene data show CDR1 as MNHEY and CDR2 as SMNVEV (reference sequence). V lost 4 bases and J lost 7, with 28 bases in between. The CDR3: CASSSISGPQGSLSGYTF. CDR3 nucleotide sequence: TGTGCCAGCAGTTCTATTTCCGGACCCCAGGGCTCCCTTTCTGGCTACACCTTC.

The table lists this clone with a count of one. CDR3 amino acids: CASSSSTSGRWETQYF. CDR3 DNA: TGCGCCAGCAGCTCCTCGACTAGCGGGAGATGGGAGACCCAGTACTTC. V gene TRBV5-1 combines with J gene TRBJ2-5; 12 nucleotides align to TRBD2. There are 16 residues in the CDR3. Trimming took 3 bases from V and 5 from J; bases not matched to a gene: 8. Germline lookup yields CDR1 SGHRS and CDR2 YFSETQ.